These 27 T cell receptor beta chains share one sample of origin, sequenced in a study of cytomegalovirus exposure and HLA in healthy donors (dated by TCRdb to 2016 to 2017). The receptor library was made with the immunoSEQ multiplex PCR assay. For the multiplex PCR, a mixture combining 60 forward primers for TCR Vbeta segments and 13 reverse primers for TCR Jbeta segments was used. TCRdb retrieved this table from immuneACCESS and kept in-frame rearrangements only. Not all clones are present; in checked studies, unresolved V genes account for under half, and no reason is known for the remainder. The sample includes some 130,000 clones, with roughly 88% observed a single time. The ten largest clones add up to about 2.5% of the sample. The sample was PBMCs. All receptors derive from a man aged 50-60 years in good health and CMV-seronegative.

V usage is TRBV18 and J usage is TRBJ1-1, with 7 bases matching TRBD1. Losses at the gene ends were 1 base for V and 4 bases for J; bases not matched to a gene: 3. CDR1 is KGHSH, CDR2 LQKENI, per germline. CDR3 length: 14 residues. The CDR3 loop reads CASSPQGDSTEAFF. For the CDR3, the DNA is TGTGCCAGCTCACCACAGGGGGACAGCACTGAAGCTTTCTTT.

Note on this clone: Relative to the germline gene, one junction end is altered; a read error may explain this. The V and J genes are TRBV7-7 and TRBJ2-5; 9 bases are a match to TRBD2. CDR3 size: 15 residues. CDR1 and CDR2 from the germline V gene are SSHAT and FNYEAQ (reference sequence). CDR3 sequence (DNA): TGTGCTAGCAGCCAGGGAGCGGGGGGTAAAGAGACCCAGTACTTC. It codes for CASSQGAGGKETQYF.

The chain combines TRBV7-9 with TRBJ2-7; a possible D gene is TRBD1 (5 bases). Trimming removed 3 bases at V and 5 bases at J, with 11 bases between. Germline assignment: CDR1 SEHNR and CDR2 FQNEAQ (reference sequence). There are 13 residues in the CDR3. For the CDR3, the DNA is TGTGCCAGCAGCTTTTCTCAGGGTAACGAGCAGTACTTC. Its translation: CASSFSQGNEQYF. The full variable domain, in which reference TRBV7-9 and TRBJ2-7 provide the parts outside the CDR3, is DTGVSQNPRHKITKRGQNVTFRCDPISEHNRLYWYRQTLGQGPEFLTYFQNEAQLEKSRLLSDRFSAERPKGSFSTLEIQRTEQGDSAMYLCASSFSQGNEQYFGPGTRLTVT.

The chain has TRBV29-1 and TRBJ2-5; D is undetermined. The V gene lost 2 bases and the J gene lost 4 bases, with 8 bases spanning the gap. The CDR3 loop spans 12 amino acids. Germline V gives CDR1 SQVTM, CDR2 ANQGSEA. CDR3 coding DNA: TGCAGCGTTGAACAGGTCAGAGAGACCCAGTACTTC. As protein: CSVEQVRETQYF. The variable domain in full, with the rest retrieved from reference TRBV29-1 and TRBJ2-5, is SAVISQKPSRDICQRGTSLTIQCQVDSQVTMMFWYRQQPGQSLTLIATANQGSEATYESGFVIDKFPISRPNLTFSTLTVSNMSPEDSSIYLCSVEQVRETQYFGPGTRLLVL.

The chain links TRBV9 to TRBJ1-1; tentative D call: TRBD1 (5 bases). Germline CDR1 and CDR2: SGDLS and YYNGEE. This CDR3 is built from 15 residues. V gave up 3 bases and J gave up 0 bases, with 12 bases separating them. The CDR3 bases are TGTGCCAGCAGCGCAACCGGGGGGGTGAACACTGAAGCTTTCTTT. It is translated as CASSATGGVNTEAFF.

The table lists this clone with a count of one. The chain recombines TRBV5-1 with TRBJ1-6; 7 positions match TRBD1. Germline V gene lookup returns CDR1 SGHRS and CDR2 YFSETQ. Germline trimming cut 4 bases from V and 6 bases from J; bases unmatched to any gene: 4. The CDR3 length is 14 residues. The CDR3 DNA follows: TGCGCCAGCAGCGGGGGACAGCCTAATTCACCCCTCCACTTT. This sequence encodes CASSGGQPNSPLHF.

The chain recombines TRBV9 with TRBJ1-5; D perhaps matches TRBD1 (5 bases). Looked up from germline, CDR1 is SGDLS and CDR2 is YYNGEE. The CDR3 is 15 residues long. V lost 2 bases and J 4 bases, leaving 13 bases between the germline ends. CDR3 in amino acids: CASSVAGHPNQPQHF. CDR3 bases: TGTGCCAGCAGCGTCGCCGGACACCCAAATCAGCCCCAGCATTTT.

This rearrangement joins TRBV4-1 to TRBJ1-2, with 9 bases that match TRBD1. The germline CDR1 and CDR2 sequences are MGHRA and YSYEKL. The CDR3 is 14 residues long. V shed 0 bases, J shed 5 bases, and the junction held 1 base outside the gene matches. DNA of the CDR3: TGCGCCAGCAGCCAAGAACAGGGGGCATATGGCTACACCTTC. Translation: CASSQEQGAYGYTF.

The CDR3 DNA is TGTGCCAGCAGTGGGGAGGGGGTTGGTAATTCACCCCTCCACTTT. It yields the protein CASSGEGVGNSPLHF. The chain links TRBV2 to TRBJ1-6; perhaps TRBD1 as D (6 bases). The CDR3 has 15 amino acids. CDR1 and CDR2 (germline): SNHLY, FYNNEI. The V end was cut by 4 bases, the J end by 6 bases, with 13 bases between.

Here the CDR3 reads CASSSRNPWGDSYNEQFF. CDR3 in DNA: TGCGCCAGCAGCTCGAGAAATCCCTGGGGAGACTCCTACAATGAGCAGTTCTTC. The V and J genes are TRBV5-1 and TRBJ2-1; D perhaps matches TRBD2 (5 bases). The V end lost 3 bases, the J end lost 0 bases, and 19 bases lay between the germline ends. The CDR3 has 18 residues. In germline, CDR1 is SGHRS, CDR2 YFSETQ.

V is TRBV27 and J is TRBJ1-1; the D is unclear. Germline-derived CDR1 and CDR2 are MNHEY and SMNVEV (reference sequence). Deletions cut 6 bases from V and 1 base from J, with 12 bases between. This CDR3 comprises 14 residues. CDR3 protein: CASSLGGWNTEAFF. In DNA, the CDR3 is TGTGCCAGCAGCTTGGGAGGGTGGAACACTGAAGCTTTCTTT.

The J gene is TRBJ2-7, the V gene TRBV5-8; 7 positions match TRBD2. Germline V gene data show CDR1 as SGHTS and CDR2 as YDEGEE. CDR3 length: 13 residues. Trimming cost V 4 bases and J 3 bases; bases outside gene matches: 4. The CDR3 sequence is CASSPGLDYEQYF. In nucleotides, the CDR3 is TGTGCCAGCAGCCCCGGACTAGACTACGAGCAGTACTTC.

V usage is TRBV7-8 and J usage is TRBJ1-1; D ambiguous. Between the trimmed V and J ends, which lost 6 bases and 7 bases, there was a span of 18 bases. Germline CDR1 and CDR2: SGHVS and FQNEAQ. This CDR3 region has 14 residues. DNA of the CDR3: TGTGCCAGCAGGGTTAGCCCTTCGGGGAATGAAGCTTTCTTT. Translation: CASRVSPSGNEAFF. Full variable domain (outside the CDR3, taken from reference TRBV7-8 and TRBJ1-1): GAGVSQSPRYKVAKRGQDVALRCDPISGHVSLFWYQQALGQGPEFLTYFQNEAQLDKSGLPSDRFFAERPEGSVSTLKIQRTQQEDSAVYLCASRVSPSGNEAFFGQGTRLTVV.

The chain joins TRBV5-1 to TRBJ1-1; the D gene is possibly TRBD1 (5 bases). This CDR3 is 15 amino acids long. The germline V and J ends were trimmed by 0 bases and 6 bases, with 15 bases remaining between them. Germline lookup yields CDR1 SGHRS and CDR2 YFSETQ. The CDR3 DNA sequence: TGCGCCAGCAGCTTGGAAAGGGGCCCAAGAGCTGAAGCTTTCTTT. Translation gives CASSLERGPRAEAFF.

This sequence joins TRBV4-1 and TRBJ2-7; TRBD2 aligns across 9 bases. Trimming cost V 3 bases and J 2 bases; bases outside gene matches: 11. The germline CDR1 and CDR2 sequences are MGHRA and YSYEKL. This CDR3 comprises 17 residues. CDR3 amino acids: CASSHPSLAGATYEQYF. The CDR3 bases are TGCGCCAGCAGCCACCCCTCCTTAGCGGGGGCGACCTACGAGCAGTACTTC.

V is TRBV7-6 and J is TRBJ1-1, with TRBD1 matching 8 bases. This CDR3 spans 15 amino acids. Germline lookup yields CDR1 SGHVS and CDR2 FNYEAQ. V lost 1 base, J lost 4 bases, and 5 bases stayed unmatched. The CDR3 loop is CASSLEDRDSTEAFF. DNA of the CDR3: TGTGCCAGCAGCTTAGAGGACAGGGATAGCACTGAAGCTTTCTTT.

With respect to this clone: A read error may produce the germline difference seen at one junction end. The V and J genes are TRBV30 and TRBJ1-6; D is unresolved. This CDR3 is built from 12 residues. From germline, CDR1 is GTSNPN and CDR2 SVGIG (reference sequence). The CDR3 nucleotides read TGTGCCTGGAGTGGTTATAATTCCCCCCTCCACTTT. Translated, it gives CAWSGYNSPLHF.

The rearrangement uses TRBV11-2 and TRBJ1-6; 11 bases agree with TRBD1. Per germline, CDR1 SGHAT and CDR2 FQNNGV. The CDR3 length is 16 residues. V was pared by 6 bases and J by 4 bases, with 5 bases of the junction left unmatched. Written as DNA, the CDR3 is TGTGCCAGCAGAACCCGGGACAGGGGGTATAATTCACCCCTCCACTTT. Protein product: CASRTRDRGYNSPLHF.

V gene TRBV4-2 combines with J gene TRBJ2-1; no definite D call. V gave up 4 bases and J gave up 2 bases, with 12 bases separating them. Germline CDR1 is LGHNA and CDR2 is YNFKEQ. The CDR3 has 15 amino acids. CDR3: CASSRAVLTYNEQFF. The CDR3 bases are TGTGCCAGCAGCCGGGCCGTACTGACCTACAATGAGCAGTTCTTC.

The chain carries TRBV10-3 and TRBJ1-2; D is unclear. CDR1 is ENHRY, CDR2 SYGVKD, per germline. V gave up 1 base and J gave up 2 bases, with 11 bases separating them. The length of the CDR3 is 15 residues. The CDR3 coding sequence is TGTGCCATCAGTGAGTACGGCAGTAGCAACTATGGCTACACCTTC. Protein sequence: CAISEYGSSNYGYTF.

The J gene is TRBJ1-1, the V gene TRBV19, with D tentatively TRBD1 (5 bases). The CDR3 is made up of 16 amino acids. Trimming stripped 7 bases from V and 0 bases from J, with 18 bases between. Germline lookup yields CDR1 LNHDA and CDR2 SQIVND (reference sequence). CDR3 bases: TGTGCCAGTATGCGGGGCCCGACGGAACTGAACACTGAAGCTTTCTTT. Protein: CASMRGPTELNTEAFF. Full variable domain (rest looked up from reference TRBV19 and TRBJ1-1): DGGITQSPKYLFRKEGQNVTLSCEQNLNHDAMYWYRQDPGQGLRLIYYSQIVNDFQKGDIAEGYSVSREKKESFPLTVTSAQKNPTAFYLCASMRGPTELNTEAFFGQGTRLTVV.

CDR3 amino acids: CASKWKGGYQETQYF. The CDR3 nucleotides read TGTGCCAGCAAGTGGAAAGGGGGCTACCAAGAGACCCAGTACTTC. The chain recombines TRBV13 with TRBJ2-5, with 7 bases aligning to TRBD1. The V segment lost 7 bases and the J segment 0 bases; nucleotides outside the gene matches: 8. The length of the CDR3 is 15 residues. Germline V lookup: CDR1 PRHDT, CDR2 FYEKMQ (reference sequence).

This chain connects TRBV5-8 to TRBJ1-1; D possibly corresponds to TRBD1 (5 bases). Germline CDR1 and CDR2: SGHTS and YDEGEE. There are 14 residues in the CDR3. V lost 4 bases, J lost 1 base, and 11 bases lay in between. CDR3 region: CASSPRQRNTEAFF. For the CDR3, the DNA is TGTGCCAGCAGCCCAAGACAGAGGAACACTGAAGCTTTCTTT.

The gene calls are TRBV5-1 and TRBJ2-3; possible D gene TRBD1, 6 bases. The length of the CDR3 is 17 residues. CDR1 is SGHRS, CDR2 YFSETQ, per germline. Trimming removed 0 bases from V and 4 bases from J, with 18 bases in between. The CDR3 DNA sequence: TGCGCCAGCAGCTTGGAGGTGGGCAGGGGCTTGTCAGATACGCAGTATTTT. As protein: CASSLEVGRGLSDTQYF. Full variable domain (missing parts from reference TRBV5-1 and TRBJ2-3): KAGVTQTPRYLIKTRGQQVTLSCSPISGHRSVSWYQQTPGQGLQFLFEYFSETQRNKGNFPGRFSGRQFSNSRSEMNVSTLELGDSALYLCASSLEVGRGLSDTQYFGPGTRLTVL.

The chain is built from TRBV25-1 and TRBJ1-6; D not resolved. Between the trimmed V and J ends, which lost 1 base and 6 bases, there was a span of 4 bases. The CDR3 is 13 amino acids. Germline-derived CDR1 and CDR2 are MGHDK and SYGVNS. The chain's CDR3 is CASSESLNSPLHF. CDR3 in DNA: TGTGCCAGCAGTGAATCACTTAATTCACCCCTCCACTTT.

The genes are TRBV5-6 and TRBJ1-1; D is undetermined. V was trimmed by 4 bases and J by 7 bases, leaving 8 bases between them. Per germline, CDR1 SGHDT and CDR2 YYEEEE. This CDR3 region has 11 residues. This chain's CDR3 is CASSAGGEAFF. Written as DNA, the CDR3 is TGTGCCAGCAGCGCGGGTGGTGAAGCTTTCTTT.

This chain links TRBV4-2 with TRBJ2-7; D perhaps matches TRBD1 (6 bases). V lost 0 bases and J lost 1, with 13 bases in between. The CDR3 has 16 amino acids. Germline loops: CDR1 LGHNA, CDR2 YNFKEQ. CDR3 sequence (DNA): TGTGCCAGCAGCCAAGATTGGGACACCATTTCCTACGAGCAGTACTTC. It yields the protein CASSQDWDTISYEQYF.